The sequence of this T cell receptor (beta chain) was determined in a study of cytomegalovirus exposure and HLA in healthy donors. Study overall: As an earlier analysis found, some 170 million T cells yielded over 95 million unique TCR beta sequences. General study findings and limits: Indistinguishability led to the exclusion of some V segments, TRBV6-2 and TRBV6-3 included. Researchers reportedly found TCR beta sequences accurately predicted most subjects' HLA-A and HLA-B alleles.

On this clone itself: Its antigen is unknown.

PCR used 60 Vbeta primers and 13 Jbeta primers. Using immunoSEQ multiplex PCR, the repertoire was profiled, and TCRdb retains in-frame clones only, with some absent. The sample includes about 130,000 clones, around 80% of them seen just once. The CDR3 is 18 residues long. Per the germline V gene, CDR1 is MGHRA and CDR2 is YSYEKL. The V segment lost 0 bases and the J segment 1 base; nucleotides outside the gene matches: 10. The V and J genes are TRBV4-1 and TRBJ2-3; 7 bases are a match to TRBD2. What was sequenced was PBMCs. The sequence came from a man aged 30 to 39 in good health and CMV-seronegative. The CDR3 DNA follows: TGCGCCAGCAGCCAAGAGGGCAGCAGCGGGACCCGCACAGATACGCAGTATTTT. It is translated as CASSQEGSSGTRTDTQYF.